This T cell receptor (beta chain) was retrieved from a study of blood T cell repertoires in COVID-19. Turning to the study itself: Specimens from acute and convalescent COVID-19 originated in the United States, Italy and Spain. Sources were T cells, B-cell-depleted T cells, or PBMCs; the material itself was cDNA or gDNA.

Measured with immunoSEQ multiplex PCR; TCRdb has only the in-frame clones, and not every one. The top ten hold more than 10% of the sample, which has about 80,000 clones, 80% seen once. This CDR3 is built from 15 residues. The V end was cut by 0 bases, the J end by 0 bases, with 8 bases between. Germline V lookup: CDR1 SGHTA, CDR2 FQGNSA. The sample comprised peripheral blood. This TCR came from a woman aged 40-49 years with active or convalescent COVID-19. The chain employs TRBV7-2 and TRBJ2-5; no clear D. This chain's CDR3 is CASSLAILNQETQYF. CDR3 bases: TGTGCCAGCAGCTTAGCGATCCTAAACCAAGAGACCCAGTACTTC.